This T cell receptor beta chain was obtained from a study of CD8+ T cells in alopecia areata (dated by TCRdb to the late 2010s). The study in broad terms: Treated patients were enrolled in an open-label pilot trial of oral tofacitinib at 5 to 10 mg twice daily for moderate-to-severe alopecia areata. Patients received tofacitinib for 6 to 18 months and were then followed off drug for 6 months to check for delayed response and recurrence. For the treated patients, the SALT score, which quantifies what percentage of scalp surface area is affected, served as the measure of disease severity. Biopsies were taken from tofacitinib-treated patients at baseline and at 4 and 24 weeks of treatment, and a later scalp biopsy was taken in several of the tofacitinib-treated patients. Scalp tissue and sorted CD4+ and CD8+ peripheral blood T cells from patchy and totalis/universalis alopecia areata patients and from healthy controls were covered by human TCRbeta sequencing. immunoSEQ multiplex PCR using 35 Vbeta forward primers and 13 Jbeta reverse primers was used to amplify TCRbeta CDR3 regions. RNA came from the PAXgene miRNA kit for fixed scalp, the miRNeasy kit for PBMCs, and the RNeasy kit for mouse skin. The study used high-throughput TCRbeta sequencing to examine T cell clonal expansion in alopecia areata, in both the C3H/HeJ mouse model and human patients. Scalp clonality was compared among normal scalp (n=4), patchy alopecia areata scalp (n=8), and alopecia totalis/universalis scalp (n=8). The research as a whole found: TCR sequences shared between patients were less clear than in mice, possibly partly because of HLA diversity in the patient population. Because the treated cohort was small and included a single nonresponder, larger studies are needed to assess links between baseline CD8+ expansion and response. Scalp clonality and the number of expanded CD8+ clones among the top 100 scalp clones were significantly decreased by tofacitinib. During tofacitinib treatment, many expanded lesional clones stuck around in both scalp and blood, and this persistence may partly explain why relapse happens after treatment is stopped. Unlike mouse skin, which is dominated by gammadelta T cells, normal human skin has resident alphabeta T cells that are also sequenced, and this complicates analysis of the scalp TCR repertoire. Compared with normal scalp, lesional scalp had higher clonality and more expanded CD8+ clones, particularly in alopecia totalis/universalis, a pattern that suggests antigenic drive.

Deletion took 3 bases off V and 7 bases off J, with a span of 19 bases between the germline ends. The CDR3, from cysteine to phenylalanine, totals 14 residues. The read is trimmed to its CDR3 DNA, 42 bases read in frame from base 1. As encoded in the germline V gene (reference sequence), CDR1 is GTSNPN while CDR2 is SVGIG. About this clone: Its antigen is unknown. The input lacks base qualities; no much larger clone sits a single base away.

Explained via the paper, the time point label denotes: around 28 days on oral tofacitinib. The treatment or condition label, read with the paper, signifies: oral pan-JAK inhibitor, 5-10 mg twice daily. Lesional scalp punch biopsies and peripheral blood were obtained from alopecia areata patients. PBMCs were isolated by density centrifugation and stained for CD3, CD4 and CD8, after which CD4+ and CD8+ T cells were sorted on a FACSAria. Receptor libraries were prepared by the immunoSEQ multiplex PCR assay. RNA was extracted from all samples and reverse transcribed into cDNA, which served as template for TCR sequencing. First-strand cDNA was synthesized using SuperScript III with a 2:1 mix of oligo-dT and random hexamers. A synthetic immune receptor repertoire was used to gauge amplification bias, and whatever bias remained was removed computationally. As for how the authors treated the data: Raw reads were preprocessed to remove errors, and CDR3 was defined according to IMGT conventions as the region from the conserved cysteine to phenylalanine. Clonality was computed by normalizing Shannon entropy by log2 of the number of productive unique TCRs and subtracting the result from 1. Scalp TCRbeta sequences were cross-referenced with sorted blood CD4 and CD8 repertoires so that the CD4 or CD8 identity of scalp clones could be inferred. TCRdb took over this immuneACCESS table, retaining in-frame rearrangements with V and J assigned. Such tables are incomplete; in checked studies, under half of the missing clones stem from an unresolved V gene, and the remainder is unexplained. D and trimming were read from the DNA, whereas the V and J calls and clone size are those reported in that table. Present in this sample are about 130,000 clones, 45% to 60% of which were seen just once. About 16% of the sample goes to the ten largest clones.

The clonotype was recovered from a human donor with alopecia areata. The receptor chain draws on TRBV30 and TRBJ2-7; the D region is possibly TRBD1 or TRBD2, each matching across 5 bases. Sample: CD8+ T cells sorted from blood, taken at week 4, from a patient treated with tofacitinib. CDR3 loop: CAWRVRDERVEQYF. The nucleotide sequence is TGTGCCTGGAGAGTCAGGGACGAGAGAGTGGAGCAGTACTTC.